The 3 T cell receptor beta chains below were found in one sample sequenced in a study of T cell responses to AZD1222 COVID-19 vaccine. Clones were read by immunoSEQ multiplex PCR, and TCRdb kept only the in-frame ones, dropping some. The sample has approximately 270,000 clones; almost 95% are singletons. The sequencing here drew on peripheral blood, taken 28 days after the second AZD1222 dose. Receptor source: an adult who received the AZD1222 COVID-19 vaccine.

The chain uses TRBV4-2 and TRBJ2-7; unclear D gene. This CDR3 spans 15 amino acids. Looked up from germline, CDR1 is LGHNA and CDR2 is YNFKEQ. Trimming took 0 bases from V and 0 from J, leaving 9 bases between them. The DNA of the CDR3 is TGTGCCAGCAGCCAAGATAGAGCGAACTCCTACGAGCAGTACTTC. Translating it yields CASSQDRANSYEQYF.

Written as DNA, the CDR3 is TGTGCCAGCAGTTTACGGGGACAGGGGGCTAGTTCACCCCTCCACTTT. Translation: CASSLRGQGASSPLHF. The chain uses TRBV28 and TRBJ1-6, with 12 bases matching TRBD1. CDR3 length: 16 residues. CDR1 MDHEN and CDR2 SYDVKM come from the germline V gene. V was pared by 2 bases and J by 9 bases, with 5 bases of the junction left unmatched. Based on the CDR3 plus reference TRBV28 and TRBJ1-6, the full variable domain is DVKVTQSSRYLVKRTGEKVFLECVQDMDHENMFWYRQDPGLGLRLIYFSYDVKMKEKGDIPEGYSVSREKKERFSLILESASTNQTSMYLCASSLRGQGASSPLHFGNGTRLTVT.

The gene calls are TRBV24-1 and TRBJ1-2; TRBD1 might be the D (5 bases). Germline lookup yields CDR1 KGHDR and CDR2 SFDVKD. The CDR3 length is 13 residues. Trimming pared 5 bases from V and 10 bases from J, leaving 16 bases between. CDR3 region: CATSAHGGGVYTF. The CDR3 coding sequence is TGTGCCACCAGTGCTCACGGCGGGGGGGTCTACACCTTC.